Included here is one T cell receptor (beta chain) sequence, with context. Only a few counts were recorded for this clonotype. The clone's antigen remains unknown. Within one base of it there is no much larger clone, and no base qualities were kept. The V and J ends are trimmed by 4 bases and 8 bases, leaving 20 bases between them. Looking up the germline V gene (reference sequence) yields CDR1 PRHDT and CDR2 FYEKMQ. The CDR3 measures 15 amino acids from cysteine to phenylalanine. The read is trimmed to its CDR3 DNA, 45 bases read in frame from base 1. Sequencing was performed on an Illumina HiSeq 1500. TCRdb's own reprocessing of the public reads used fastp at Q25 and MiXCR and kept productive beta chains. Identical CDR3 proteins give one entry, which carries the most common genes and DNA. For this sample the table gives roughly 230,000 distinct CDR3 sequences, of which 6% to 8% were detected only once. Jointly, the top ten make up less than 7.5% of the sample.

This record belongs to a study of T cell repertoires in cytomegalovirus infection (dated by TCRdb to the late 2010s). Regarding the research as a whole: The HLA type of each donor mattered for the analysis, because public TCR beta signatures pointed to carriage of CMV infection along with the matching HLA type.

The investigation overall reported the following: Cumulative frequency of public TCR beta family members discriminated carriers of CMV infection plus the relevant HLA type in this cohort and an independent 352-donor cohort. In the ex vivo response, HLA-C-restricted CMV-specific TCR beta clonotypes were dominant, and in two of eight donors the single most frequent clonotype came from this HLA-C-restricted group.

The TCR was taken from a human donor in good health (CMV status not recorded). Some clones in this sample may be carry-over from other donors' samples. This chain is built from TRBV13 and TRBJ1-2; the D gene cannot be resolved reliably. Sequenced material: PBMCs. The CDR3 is CASSSVGRGLGGYTF. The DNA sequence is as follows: TGTGCCAGCAGCTCGGTGGGTCGGGGATTAGGAGGCTACACCTTC.